One sample yielded the 23 T cell receptor beta chains listed below, sequenced in a study of blood T cell repertoires in COVID-19. Sequencing used immunoSEQ multiplex PCR; TCRdb keeps in-frame clones, though not all of them. The data contain roughly 110,000 clones, about nine tenths of them seen just once; the ten biggest clones take up approximately 6.8%. Input material: peripheral blood. These receptor sequences come from a man aged 50 to 59 with active or convalescent COVID-19.

This chain joins TRBV29-1 and TRBJ2-1, with a tentative D call TRBD1 (6 bases). The CDR3 length is 10 residues. V dropped 4 bases and J dropped 8 bases, with 6 bases sitting between them. Germline lookup yields CDR1 SQVTM and CDR2 ANQGSEA. This CDR3 is CSVGTDEQFF. CDR3 bases: TGCAGCGTTGGGACAGATGAGCAGTTCTTC.

This sequence joins TRBV5-4 and TRBJ1-4; 10 bases are shared with TRBD1. CDR1 is SGHNT, CDR2 YYREEE, per germline (reference sequence). The CDR3 spans 14 residues. After removal of 4 bases from V and 8 bases from J, the junction contained 5 bases not matched to a gene. The CDR3 is CASSRQGANEKLFF. The CDR3 DNA sequence: TGTGCCAGCAGCCGACAGGGGGCGAACGAAAAACTGTTTTTT.

The chain employs TRBV28 and TRBJ1-1; D unclear. Germline V gives CDR1 MDHEN, CDR2 SYDVKM. V shed 1 base and J shed 8 bases, with 8 bases lying between them. This CDR3 comprises 12 residues. The CDR3 nucleotides read TGTGCCAGCAGTTTATCCCCAGTGGAAGCTTTCTTT. It codes for CASSLSPVEAFF.

The chain has TRBV6-6 and TRBJ1-4; 8 bases agree with TRBD1. The CDR3 runs 16 residues. Germline V gene data show CDR1 as MNHNY and CDR2 as SVGAGI (reference sequence). J was trimmed by 8 bases and V by 5 bases; bases with no gene match: 13. The DNA for the CDR3 is TGTGCCAGCAGTCTCCAGTTCGGACAGGGTCGCGAAAAACTGTTTTTT. Encoded protein: CASSLQFGQGREKLFF.

The chain combines TRBV29-1 with TRBJ2-5; D is possibly TRBD1 (6 bases). The CDR3 runs to 16 residues. Deletions cut 3 bases from V and 2 bases from J, with 19 bases between. From germline, CDR1 is SQVTM and CDR2 ANQGSEA. CDR3 sequence reads: CSVDMAGVRGQETQYF. Here the CDR3 DNA reads TGCAGCGTTGATATGGCAGGGGTAAGGGGGCAAGAGACCCAGTACTTC.

Here the CDR3 DNA reads TGCGCCGGGCCCGGGCCTACTGGGGGGAAGACTAGCGGGAGTAGTGATGAGCAGTTCTTC. This translates into CAGPGPTGGKTSGSSDEQFF. The gene calls are TRBV5-1 and TRBJ2-1; TRBD2 agrees at 12 bases. The CDR3 runs 20 residues. Germline V CDR1 and CDR2: SGHRS, YFSETQ. J lost 8 bases, V lost 10 bases, and 28 bases had no gene match.

This CDR3 is CASSPEAATTNYGYTF. Written as DNA, the CDR3 is TGTGCCAGCTCACCAGAGGCAGCCACCACTAACTATGGCTACACCTTC. The chain joins TRBV18 to TRBJ1-2; D unresolved. Trimming left V 2 bases short and J 0 bases short, with 13 bases between. Germline V gene data show CDR1 as KGHSH and CDR2 as LQKENI. This CDR3 is built from 16 residues.

The rearrangement joins TRBV4-2 to TRBJ1-2; D is ambiguous. Germline V gene data show CDR1 as LGHNA and CDR2 as YNFKEQ. The CDR3 loop spans 15 amino acids. V was cut by 0 bases and J by 1 base, with 9 bases left in between. CDR3 nucleotides: TGTGCCAGCAGCCAAGATCCCACAGTTAACTATGGCTACACCTTC. Its translation: CASSQDPTVNYGYTF.

The chain combines TRBV6-2 or TRBV6-3 with TRBJ2-1, with TRBD2 matching over 8 bases. J gave up 5 bases and V 6 bases, and 15 bases lay outside the gene matches. There are 17 residues in the CDR3. Germline assignment: CDR1 MNHEY and CDR2 SVGEGT. CDR3 in amino acids: CASSPPGFSGTNNEQFF. The CDR3 DNA is TGTGCCAGCAGCCCTCCGGGGTTTAGCGGGACTAACAATGAGCAGTTCTTC.

The CDR3 region has the DNA TGTGCCAGCTCACCACCCGGGGGGTCCACAGATACGCAGTATTTT. Its translation: CASSPPGGSTDTQYF. This sequence joins TRBV18 and TRBJ2-3; 7 bases fit TRBD2. Germline values: CDR1 KGHSH, CDR2 LQKENI. The CDR3 is made up of 15 amino acids. Trimming took 0 bases from V and 2 from J; bases not matched to a gene: 2.

The gene calls are TRBV6-5 and TRBJ1-2; D may be TRBD1 (5 bases). Trimming stripped 8 bases from V and 8 bases from J, with 18 bases between. The V gene's germline CDR1 is MNHEY and CDR2 SVGAGI. This CDR3 is built from 13 residues. For the CDR3, the DNA is TGTGCCAGCTCTCTCCGACAGATTGGCGGCTACACCTTC. This gives the protein CASSLRQIGGYTF.

J is TRBJ2-7 and V is TRBV2; TRBD2 might be the D (5 bases). The V and J ends lost 8 bases and 0 bases respectively, with 8 bases between them. CDR3 length equals 12 residues. Germline V gives CDR1 SNHLY, CDR2 FYNNEI. The CDR3 here is CASGEFSYEQYF. CDR3 DNA sequence: TGTGCCAGCGGGGAGTTCTCCTACGAGCAGTACTTC.

The chain combines TRBV30 with TRBJ1-2; 7 nucleotides match TRBD1. The CDR3 is made up of 15 amino acids. Per germline, CDR1 GTSNPN and CDR2 SVGIG (reference sequence). Trimming took 5 bases from V and 0 from J; bases not matched to a gene: 9. Here the CDR3 DNA reads TGTGCCTGGGAAGGCAGGGGGAAAGCTAACTATGGCTACACCTTC. It specifies CAWEGRGKANYGYTF.

This clone was found a few times. The CDR3 sequence is CASALAGSKNIQYF. The CDR3 nucleotides are TGTGCCAGCGCCCTAGCGGGGTCCAAAAACATTCAGTACTTC. This chain uses TRBV27 with TRBJ2-4; TRBD2 matches at 9 bases. V trimming: 8 bases; J trimming: 2 bases; junction bases outside the gene matches: 4. Germline V CDR1 and CDR2: MNHEY, SMNVEV (reference sequence). This CDR3 contains 14 residues.

The chain links TRBV28 to TRBJ2-1; the match to TRBD2 covers 10 bases. Germline CDR1 and CDR2: MDHEN and SYDVKM. The CDR3 runs to 15 residues. The V segment lost 7 bases and the J segment 3 bases; nucleotides outside the gene matches: 6. CDR3 residues: CASTTGLASYNEQFF. CDR3 coding DNA: TGTGCCAGCACAACGGGACTAGCGAGCTACAATGAGCAGTTCTTC.

The chain is built from TRBV3-1 (or the pseudogene TRBV3-2) and TRBJ2-2, with 11 bases fitting TRBD2. After removal of 0 bases from V and 7 bases from J, the junction contained 16 bases not matched to a gene. CDR3 length: 20 amino acids. Germline loops: CDR1 LGHDT, CDR2 YNNKEL (reference sequence). CDR3 region: CASSQDGGLAAHREHGELFF. CDR3 coding DNA: TGTGCCAGCAGCCAAGATGGGGGACTAGCGGCCCATAGGGAACACGGGGAGCTGTTTTTT.

The chain uses TRBV11-2 and TRBJ2-7; D unclear. The germline V gene has CDR1 SGHAT and CDR2 FQNNGV. The V gene lost 4 bases and the J gene lost 3 bases, with 7 bases spanning the gap. The CDR3 totals 12 residues. Here the CDR3 reads CASSSLGYEQYF. The CDR3 DNA reads as TGTGCCAGCAGCTCCCTAGGCTACGAGCAGTACTTC.

This CDR3 is CASSLEGAVGSYNSPLHF. DNA for the CDR3: TGTGCCAGCAGTTTAGAAGGGGCGGTGGGCTCCTATAATTCACCCCTCCACTTT. This chain connects TRBV27 to TRBJ1-6, with D maybe TRBD1 (5 bases). The CDR3 spans 18 residues. CDR1 MNHEY and CDR2 SMNVEV come from the germline V gene (reference sequence). V lost 2 bases, J lost 0 bases, and 14 bases lay in between.

The rearrangement uses TRBV4-1 and TRBJ2-1; D remains unclear. The CDR3 has 14 amino acids. Per germline, CDR1 MGHRA and CDR2 YSYEKL. The germline V and J ends were trimmed by 4 bases and 5 bases, with 12 bases remaining between them. The CDR3 DNA sequence: TGCGCCAGCAGCCTAAGATCCCCAGACAATGAGCAGTTCTTC. Residues: CASSLRSPDNEQFF.

V usage is TRBV6-2 or TRBV6-3 and J usage is TRBJ2-1, with TRBD2 matching 14 bases. CDR1 and CDR2 from the germline V gene are MNHEY and SVGEGT. The CDR3 has 17 amino acids. V shed 5 bases and J 2 bases; nucleotides not matched to a gene: 5. As DNA, the CDR3 is TGTGCCAGCAGTCGTAGACTAGCGGGAGGGCCCTACAATGAGCAGTTCTTC. This encodes CASSRRLAGGPYNEQFF.

This sequence joins TRBV6-5 and TRBJ1-3; D remains unclear. This CDR3 has 15 residues. Germline CDR1 is MNHEY and CDR2 is SVGAGI. The V end was cut by 0 bases, the J end by 0 bases, with 6 bases between. CDR3 amino acids: CASSYSSTSGNTIYF. DNA for the CDR3: TGTGCCAGCAGTTACTCGAGCACCTCTGGAAACACCATATATTTT.

DNA for the CDR3: TGTGCCAGCAAAAAGGCAGGGCCCAACGAGCAGTTCTTC. Translated: CASKKAGPNEQFF. The V gene is TRBV14, the J gene TRBJ2-1; TRBD1 might be the D (5 bases). Trimming pared 7 bases from V and 10 bases from J, leaving 17 bases between. Germline V lookup: CDR1 SGHDN, CDR2 FVKESK. The CDR3 is 13 amino acids.

The gene calls are TRBV28 and TRBJ2-1; 7 positions agree with TRBD1. The junction had 7 bases not matched to a gene; V was cut back by 5 bases and J by 0 bases. The CDR3 runs to 16 residues. Germline assignment: CDR1 MDHEN and CDR2 SYDVKM. The CDR3: CASSVLRGSSYNEQFF. The CDR3 DNA reads as TGTGCCAGCAGTGTCCTCAGGGGGAGCTCCTACAATGAGCAGTTCTTC. Supplemented by reference TRBV28 and TRBJ2-1, the full variable domain reads DVKVTQSSRYLVKRTGEKVFLECVQDMDHENMFWYRQDPGLGLRLIYFSYDVKMKEKGDIPEGYSVSREKKERFSLILESASTNQTSMYLCASSVLRGSSYNEQFFGPGTRLTVL.